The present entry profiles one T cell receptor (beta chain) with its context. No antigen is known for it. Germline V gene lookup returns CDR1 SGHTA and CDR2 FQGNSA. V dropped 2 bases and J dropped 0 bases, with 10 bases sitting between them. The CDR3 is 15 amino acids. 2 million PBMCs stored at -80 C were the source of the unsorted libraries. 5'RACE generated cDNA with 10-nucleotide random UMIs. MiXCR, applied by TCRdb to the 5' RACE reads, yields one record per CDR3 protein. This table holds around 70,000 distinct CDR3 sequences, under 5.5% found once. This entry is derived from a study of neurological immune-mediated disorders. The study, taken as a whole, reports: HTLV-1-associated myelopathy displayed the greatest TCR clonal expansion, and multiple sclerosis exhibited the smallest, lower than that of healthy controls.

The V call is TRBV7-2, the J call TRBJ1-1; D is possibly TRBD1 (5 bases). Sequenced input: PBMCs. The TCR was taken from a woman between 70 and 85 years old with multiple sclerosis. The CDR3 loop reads CASSLLRGLNTEAFF. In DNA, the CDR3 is TGTGCCAGCAGCTTATTGCGGGGGTTGAACACTGAAGCTTTCTTT.